This TCR beta chain was recorded in a study of blood T cell repertoires in COVID-19. Study in general: T cells, B-cell-depleted T cells, or PBMCs provided the cDNA or gDNA that served as material.

J was trimmed by 1 base and V by 3 bases; bases with no gene match: 4. The CDR3 totals 15 residues. Germline CDR1 reads SQVTM; CDR2 reads ANQGSEA. As originally analysed: Reference gene primer amplification gave nucleated cell count estimates. TCRdb keeps only in-frame clones here, not all; method: immunoSEQ multiplex PCR. V, J and clone size derive from that table, while D and trimming were established from the DNA sequence. The top ten clones hold 2.5% to 3.5% of a sample with 100,000 to 150,000 clones, around 85% of them seen once. This receptor was obtained from an elderly woman with COVID-19, enrolled during active disease. Material: peripheral blood. The chain uses TRBV29-1 and TRBJ2-3; 10 bases map to TRBD1. The CDR3 nucleotides read TGCAGCGTTGAGAGGGGGACAGGGGGCACAGATACGCAGTATTTT. This encodes CSVERGTGGTDTQYF.